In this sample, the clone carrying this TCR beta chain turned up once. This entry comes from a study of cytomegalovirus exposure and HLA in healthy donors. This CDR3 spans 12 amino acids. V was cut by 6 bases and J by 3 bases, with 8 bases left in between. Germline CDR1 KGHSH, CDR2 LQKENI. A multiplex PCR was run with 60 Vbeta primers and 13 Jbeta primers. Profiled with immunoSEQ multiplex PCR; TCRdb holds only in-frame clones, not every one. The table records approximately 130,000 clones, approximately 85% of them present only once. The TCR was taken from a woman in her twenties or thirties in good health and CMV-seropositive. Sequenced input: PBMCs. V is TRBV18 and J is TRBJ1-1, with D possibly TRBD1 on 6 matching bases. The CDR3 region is CASSRQDTEAFF. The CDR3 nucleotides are TGTGCCAGCTCCCGACAGGACACTGAAGCTTTCTTT.